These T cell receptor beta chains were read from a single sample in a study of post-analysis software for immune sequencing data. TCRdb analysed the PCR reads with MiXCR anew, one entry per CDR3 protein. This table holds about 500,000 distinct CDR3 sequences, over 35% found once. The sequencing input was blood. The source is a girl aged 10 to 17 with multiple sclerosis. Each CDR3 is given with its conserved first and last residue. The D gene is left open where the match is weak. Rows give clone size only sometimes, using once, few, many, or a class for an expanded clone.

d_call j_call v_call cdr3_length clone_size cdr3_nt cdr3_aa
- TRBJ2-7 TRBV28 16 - TGTGCCAGCAGTTTGTGGGGGGCTAGACGATTCTACGAGCAGTACTTC CASSLWGARRFYEQYF
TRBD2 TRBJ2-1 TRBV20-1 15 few TGCAGTGCTAGAGATTGGGCGGGAGGGCGCAATGAGCAGTTCTTC CSARDWAGGRNEQFF
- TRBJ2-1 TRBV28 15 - TGTGCCAGCAGCAGCCCGGACACTCACCCGAATGAGCAGTTCTTC CASSSPDTHPNEQFF
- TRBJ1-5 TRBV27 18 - TGTGCCAGCAGTTTCAGCAGGGACGGGTGGGAGAGCAATCAGCCCCAGCATTTT CASSFSRDGWESNQPQHF
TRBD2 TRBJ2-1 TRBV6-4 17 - TGTGCCAGCAGACTAGGACTAGCGGCAATCTCCTACAATGAGCAGTTCTTC CASRLGLAAISYNEQFF
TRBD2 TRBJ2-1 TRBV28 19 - TGTGCCAGCAGTTTAACTGGGACTAGCGGGAGTTGGTCCTACAATGAGCAGTTCTTC CASSLTGTSGSWSYNEQFF
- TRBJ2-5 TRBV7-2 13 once TGTGCCAGCAGCTTACGACTAGAAGAGACCCAGTACTTC CASSLRLEETQYF
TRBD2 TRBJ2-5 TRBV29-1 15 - TGCAGCGTTGAAGTCAGCGGGGATCTCCAAGAGACCCAGTACTTC CSVEVSGDLQETQYF
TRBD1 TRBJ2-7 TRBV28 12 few TGTGCCAGCAGCTGGACAGGGAACGAGCAGTACTTC CASSWTGNEQYF
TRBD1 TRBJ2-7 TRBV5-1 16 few TGCGCCAGCAGCTCTACCGGGACAGAGATTTCCTACGAGCAGTACTTC CASSSTGTEISYEQYF
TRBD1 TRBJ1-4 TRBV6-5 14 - TGTGCCAGCAGCTACGGACAGGGCAGGGAAAAACTGTTTTTT CASSYGQGREKLFF
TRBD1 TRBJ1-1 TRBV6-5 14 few TGTGCCAGCAGCTCGGACAGGGTCTTTTCTGAAGCTTTCTTT CASSSDRVFSEAFF
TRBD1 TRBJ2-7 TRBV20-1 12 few TGCAGTGCGCCGGACAGGGGAAACGAGCAGTACTTC CSAPDRGNEQYF
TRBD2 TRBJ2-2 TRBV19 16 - TGTGCCAGTAGTATACCATCGGGACTAGCGAGAGGGGAGCTGTTTTTT CASSIPSGLARGELFF
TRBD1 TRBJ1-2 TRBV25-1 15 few TGTGCCAGCAGTGACCCCGGGACAGCTAACTATGGCTACACCTTC CASSDPGTANYGYTF
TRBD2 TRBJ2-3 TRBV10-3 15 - TGTGCCATCAGTGAGACTAGCGGGAGCACAGATACGCAGTATTTT CAISETSGSTDTQYF
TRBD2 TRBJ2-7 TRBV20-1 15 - TGCAGTGTCCCCCCGACTAGCGGAAAATCCTACGAGCAGTACTTC CSVPPTSGKSYEQYF
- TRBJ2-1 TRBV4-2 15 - TGTGCCAGCAGCCAAGACACAGGGCCCGGCAATGAGCAGTTCTTC CASSQDTGPGNEQFF
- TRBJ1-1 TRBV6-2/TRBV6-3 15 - TGTGCCAGCAGTTACGACCGGGTTACGAACACTGAAGCTTTCTTT CASSYDRVTNTEAFF
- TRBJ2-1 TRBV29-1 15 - TGCAGCGTTGAAGATCGGGGGGCTTTCCAAGAGACCCAGTTCTTC CSVEDRGAFQETQFF
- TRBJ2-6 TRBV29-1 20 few TGCAGCGTTGTCCTACCCCCATATGGGGATTTTAGCTCTGGGGCCAACGTCCTGACTTTC CSVVLPPYGDFSSGANVLTF
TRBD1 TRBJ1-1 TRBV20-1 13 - TGCAGTTCAACCCAGGGGGTTGACACTGAAGCTTTCTTT CSSTQGVDTEAFF
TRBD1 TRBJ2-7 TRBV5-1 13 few TGCGCCAGCGGACAGGAAAACTCCTACGAGCAGTACTTC CASGQENSYEQYF
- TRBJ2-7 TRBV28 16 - TGTGCCAGCAGCTCACCGGGATCCAATCCCACCTACGAGCAGTACTTC CASSSPGSNPTYEQYF
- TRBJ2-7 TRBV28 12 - TGTGCCAGCAGTTCCGAGGGGGTCGAGCAGTACTTC CASSSEGVEQYF
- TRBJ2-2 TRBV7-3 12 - TGTGCCAGCAGTCGTGTTACCGGGGAGCTGTTTTTT CASSRVTGELFF
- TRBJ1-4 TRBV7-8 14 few TGTGCCAGCAGCTTAAGGAGGGTTGGGGAAAAACTGTTTTTT CASSLRRVGEKLFF
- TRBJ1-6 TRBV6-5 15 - TGTGCCAGCAATCAGGGGAGCTCCTATAATTCACCCCTCCACTTT CASNQGSSYNSPLHF
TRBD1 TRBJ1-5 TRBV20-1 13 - TGCAGTGCTGGGACAGACGGGGGTCAGCCCCAGCATTTT CSAGTDGGQPQHF
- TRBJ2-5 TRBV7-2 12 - TGTGCCAGCAGTCTACCCCCAGAGACCCAGTACTTC CASSLPPETQYF
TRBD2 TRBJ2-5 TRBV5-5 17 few TGTGCCAGCAGCTTGGATCCTAGCGGGAGTAACTTAGAGACCCAGTACTTC CASSLDPSGSNLETQYF
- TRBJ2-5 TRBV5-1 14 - TGCGCCAGCAGTCCGGGACAACGGAGAGAGACCCAGTACTTC CASSPGQRRETQYF
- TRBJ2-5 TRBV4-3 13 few TGCGCCAGCAGCCAAGACACGGGCGAGACCCAGTACTTC CASSQDTGETQYF
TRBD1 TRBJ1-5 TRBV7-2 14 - TGTGCCAGCAGCGACAGGGGGCCGGGTCAGCCCCAGCATTTT CASSDRGPGQPQHF
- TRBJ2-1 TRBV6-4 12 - TGTGCCAGCAGGGACGGGGACAATGAGCAGTTCTTC CASRDGDNEQFF
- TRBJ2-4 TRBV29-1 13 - TGCAGCGTTGAAGGGCAATCAATGGGCATTCAGTACTTC CSVEGQSMGIQYF
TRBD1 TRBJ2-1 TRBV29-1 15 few TGCAGCGTTGAGGTGACAGGGAAGTCCTACAATGAGCAGTTCTTC CSVEVTGKSYNEQFF
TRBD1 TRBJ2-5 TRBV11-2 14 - TGTGCCAGCAGCACAGGACAGGGGGCAGAGACCCAGTACTTC CASSTGQGAETQYF
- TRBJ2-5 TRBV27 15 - TGTGCCAGCAGTTTACGGGGAGGGGGTTGGGAGACCCAGTACTTC CASSLRGGGWETQYF
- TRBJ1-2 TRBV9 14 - TGTGCCAGCAGCGTAGCGGACGGGGGCTCTGGCTACACCTTC CASSVADGGSGYTF